The present entry profiles one TCR beta chain with its context. The record originates from a study of OX40 agonist ivuxolimab in advanced cancers. Here immunoSEQ multiplex PCR was the method, and the copy in TCRdb shows in-frame clones only, minus some. Here the sample spans some 26,000 clones, approximately 80% being singletons. The sequence was obtained from an adult with an advanced solid tumor such as melanoma, head and neck, liver or kidney cancer. The starting material was CD4+ or CD8+ T cells sorted from blood, obtained in a trial of the OX40 agonist ivuxolimab.

The CDR3 reads CASSGLAGPENEQFF. CDR3 nucleotides: TGCGCCAGCAGTGGACTAGCGGGTCCAGAAAATGAGCAGTTCTTC. The chain is built from TRBV10-2 and TRBJ2-1; 10 bases line up with TRBD2. J gave up 7 bases and V 4 bases, and 7 bases lay outside the gene matches. Germline lookup yields CDR1 WSHSY and CDR2 SAAADI. The CDR3 contains 15 residues.